The 17 T cell receptor beta chains presented below share a single source sample, sequenced in a study of neurological immune-mediated disorders. In TCRdb, the 5' RACE reads were re-called with MiXCR into one record per CDR3 protein. The table lists 40,000 or so distinct CDR3 sequences, roughly 4.8% of them singletons. Sequenced material: CD4+ T cells from blood. These TCRs come from a young man in good health.

In this sample, this clonotype turned up many times. The chain joins TRBV12-5 to TRBJ1-2; no reliable D call. There are 14 residues in the CDR3. V was pared by 0 bases and J by 3 bases, with 8 bases between. CDR1 and CDR2 (germline): LGHNT, FRNRAP. The CDR3 region has the DNA TGTGCTAGTGGTTTGGTTCCCAGCTACTATGGCTACACCTTC. It specifies CASGLVPSYYGYTF. Looking up the rest from reference TRBV12-5 and TRBJ1-2 gives the full variable domain: DARVTQTPRHKVTEMGQEVTMRCQPILGHNTVFWYRQTMMQGLELLAYFRNRAPLDDSGMPKDRFSAEMPDATLATLKIQPSEPRDSAVYFCASGLVPSYYGYTFGSGTRLTVV.

This clonotype was observed at least ten times. The chain uses TRBV6-6 and TRBJ1-2; D gene ambiguous. V was trimmed by 6 bases and J by 6 bases, leaving 14 bases between them. This CDR3 is built from 13 residues. The V gene's germline CDR1 is MNHNY and CDR2 SVGAGI (reference sequence). CDR3 DNA sequence: TGTGCCAGCAGCATCACAGAGGTTAATGGCTACACCTTC. Translation gives CASSITEVNGYTF.

The sample holds many counts of this clonotype. J is TRBJ1-6 and V is TRBV5-1; D unresolved. The length of the CDR3 is 13 residues. With 4 bases removed from V and 9 bases from J, the gap between germline ends came to 11 bases. The germline gives CDR1 SGHRS, CDR2 YFSETQ. For the CDR3, the DNA is TGCGCCAGCAGCCGGGGTAATGGTTCACCCCTCCACTTT. The encoded protein is CASSRGNGSPLHF.

Many counts were recorded for this clonotype. The CDR3 DNA reads TGTGCCAGCAGTCCTACAGGGGGCGTTGAGACCCAGTACTTC. As protein: CASSPTGGVETQYF. The chain links TRBV6-5 to TRBJ2-5, with 9 bases aligning to TRBD1. From germline, CDR1 is MNHEY and CDR2 SVGAGI. The CDR3 is 14 residues long. With 5 bases clipped from V and 5 bases from J, the junction kept 6 bases outside the gene matches.

This clonotype was counted ten times or more. V is TRBV20-1 and J is TRBJ2-2; D may be TRBD1 or TRBD2 (5 bases each). This CDR3 has 19 amino acids. Germline CDR1 reads DFQATT; CDR2 reads SNEGSKA (reference sequence). The V gene lost 0 bases and the J gene lost 1 base, with 21 bases spanning the gap. CDR3 nucleotide sequence: TGCAGTGCTAGAGATCAGAGGGACCTGGGGGAAAGGAACACCGGGGAGCTGTTTTTT. It yields the protein CSARDQRDLGERNTGELFF.

This clonotype came up many times. This chain links TRBV7-2 with TRBJ2-5; tentative D call: TRBD1 (5 bases). Germline V lookup: CDR1 SGHTA, CDR2 FQGNSA. V was cut by 5 bases and J by 9 bases, with 19 bases left in between. CDR3 length: 14 residues. The CDR3 coding sequence is TGTGCCAGCAGCCAGGCCCGACAGATCTGGGCCCAGTACTTC. This encodes CASSQARQIWAQYF.

V usage is TRBV12-3 or TRBV12-4 and J usage is TRBJ1-1, with D uncertain. The V end lost 6 bases, the J end lost 2 bases, and 13 bases lay between the germline ends. The CDR3 extends over 14 amino acids. CDR3 coding DNA: TGTGCCAGCAGGGACCAGGTGGCAAACACTGAAGCTTTCTTT. It encodes CASRDQVANTEAFF.

This clonotype occurred many times. The chain joins TRBV3-1 to TRBJ2-2; perhaps TRBD2 as D (6 bases). V was clipped by 6 bases and J by 4 bases, with 12 bases between them. This CDR3 is 14 amino acids long. CDR1 and CDR2 from the germline V gene are LGHDT and YNNKEL (reference sequence). Written as DNA, the CDR3 is TGTGCCAGCAGGATAACTAGCAGCACCGGGGAGCTGTTTTTT. Encoded protein: CASRITSSTGELFF.

J is TRBJ1-1 and V is TRBV12-3 or TRBV12-4; D remains ambiguous. The ends were cut back, 7 bases at V and 3 bases at J, with 12 bases in the middle. The CDR3 extends over 13 amino acids. The CDR3 sequence: CASTAWGDTEAFF. CDR3 sequence (DNA): TGTGCCAGCACCGCCTGGGGTGACACTGAAGCTTTCTTT.

The table lists this clonotype with many counts. This sequence joins TRBV7-2 and TRBJ2-3; 7 bases line up with TRBD1. This CDR3 has 14 residues. Germline CDR1 and CDR2: SGHTA and FQGNSA. J gave up 4 bases and V 5 bases, and 6 bases lay outside the gene matches. CDR3: CASSPRQGSDTQYF. The CDR3 coding sequence is TGTGCCAGCAGCCCGAGACAGGGCTCAGATACGCAGTATTTT.

In this sample, this clonotype turned up many times. V is TRBV5-1 and J is TRBJ2-5; 11 nucleotides line up with TRBD2. J gave up 5 bases and V 3 bases, and 9 bases lay outside the gene matches. In germline, CDR1 is SGHRS, CDR2 YFSETQ. This CDR3 is built from 16 residues. CDR3 DNA sequence: TGCGCCAGCAGCTCTGCCGGGACTAGCGGAGGGGAGACCCAGTACTTC. This sequence encodes CASSSAGTSGGETQYF.

This clonotype was counted at least ten times. The genes are TRBV7-2 and TRBJ2-3, with D possibly being TRBD1 (6 bases). The CDR3 contains 19 residues. V shed 5 bases and J shed 5 bases, with 29 bases lying between them. CDR1 and CDR2 from the germline V gene are SGHTA and FQGNSA. CDR3 sequence reads: CASSRQGGPSSGGGDTQYF. In nucleotides, the CDR3 is TGTGCCAGCAGCCGTCAAGGGGGTCCTAGCTCAGGCGGCGGAGATACGCAGTATTTT.

The chain employs TRBV29-1 and TRBJ2-5; D might be TRBD1 (6 bases). The germline CDR1 and CDR2 sequences are SQVTM and ANQGSEA. With 5 bases removed from V and 10 bases from J, the gap between germline ends came to 14 bases. The CDR3 covers 11 residues. The CDR3 spells CSVTGPRDQYF. The CDR3 region has the DNA TGCAGCGTTACAGGGCCAAGAGACCAGTACTTC. Using reference TRBV29-1 and TRBJ2-5 for the parts outside the CDR3, the full variable domain is SAVISQKPSRDICQRGTSLTIQCQVDSQVTMMFWYRQQPGQSLTLIATANQGSEATYESGFVIDKFPISRPNLTFSTLTVSNMSPEDSSIYLCSVTGPRDQYFGPGTRLLVL.

This clonotype was observed at least ten times. The chain links TRBV12-3 or TRBV12-4 to TRBJ2-7; 10 bases are shared with TRBD1. Losses at the gene ends were 6 bases for V and 5 bases for J; bases not matched to a gene: 4. The CDR3 is 13 residues long. CDR3 in DNA: TGTGCCAGCAGCTATGGACAGGGGGACGAGCAGTACTTC. Translation gives CASSYGQGDEQYF.

This chain connects TRBV5-6 to TRBJ1-1; perhaps TRBD1 as D (5 bases). Looked up from germline, CDR1 is SGHDT and CDR2 is YYEEEE. The V and J ends lost 0 bases and 3 bases respectively, with 15 bases between them. The CDR3 is made up of 16 amino acids. DNA of the CDR3: TGTGCCAGCAGCTTGGCGGGGCCGAACTGGCACACTGAAGCTTTCTTT. Its translation is CASSLAGPNWHTEAFF.

This clonotype was picked up many times. V is TRBV20-1 and J is TRBJ2-3; 7 nucleotides agree with TRBD2. The CDR3 contains 13 residues. The ends lost 3 bases at V and 6 bases at J; junction bases unmatched: 6. Germline V gene data show CDR1 as DFQATT and CDR2 as SNEGSKA (reference sequence). Written as DNA, the CDR3 is TGCAGTGCTAGCCCTAGAGCGGGGGATACGCAGTATTTT. Its translation is CSASPRAGDTQYF.

This clonotype was counted ten times or more. The chain carries TRBV19 and TRBJ2-2; TRBD1 is a possible D gene (6 bases). CDR1 is LNHDA and CDR2 is SQIVND in the germline V gene (reference sequence). The CDR3 loop spans 16 amino acids. The V gene lost 1 base and the J gene lost 0 bases, with 9 bases spanning the gap. In nucleotides, the CDR3 is TGTGCCAGTAGTATAGCCGGGACATCGAACACCGGGGAGCTGTTTTTT. Protein: CASSIAGTSNTGELFF.